This is a list of T cell receptor beta chains from one sample in a study of blood T cell repertoires in COVID-19. The data were produced by immunoSEQ multiplex PCR, yet TCRdb's version contains in-frame clones alone and is incomplete. The sample holds around 160,000 clones, over 75% seen once. Sequenced material: peripheral blood. These receptors were collected from a woman in her sixties with COVID-19, enrolled during active disease. The CDR3 runs from the conserved cysteine through the conserved F or W. The D gene is left open where the match is weak. Only some rows state a clone size, as once, few, many or a class for expanded clones.

CDR3 length,D gene,V gene,clone size,J gene,CDR3 protein,CDR3 DNA
16,TRBD1,TRBV2,few,TRBJ2-2,CASSGGDRDNTGELFF,TGTGCCAGCAGTGGGGGGGACAGGGACAACACCGGGGAGCTGTTTTTT
15,-,TRBV19,few,TRBJ1-2,CASGRAGVGNYGYTF,TGTGCCAGCGGGAGAGCCGGGGTGGGAAACTATGGCTACACCTTC
13,-,TRBV27,-,TRBJ1-6,CASSSQVDSPLHF,TGTGCCAGCAGTTCGCAGGTAGATTCACCCCTCCACTTT
16,TRBD1,TRBV5-1,-,TRBJ1-3,CASSTRTGSSGNTIYF,TGCGCCAGCAGCACCCGGACAGGAAGCTCTGGAAACACCATATATTTT
15,-,TRBV7-2,-,TRBJ1-1,CASSVWTASSTEAFF,TGTGCCAGTTCCGTTTGGACAGCCTCCAGCACTGAAGCTTTCTTT
16,TRBD2,TRBV5-1,-,TRBJ2-3,CASSLDGTRVTDTQYF,TGCGCCAGCAGCTTAGACGGGACTAGAGTAACAGATACGCAGTATTTT
15,-,TRBV7-2,-,TRBJ2-1,CASSLSGSSYNEQFF,TGTGCCAGCAGCTTAAGCGGAAGCTCCTACAATGAGCAGTTCTTC
14,-,TRBV19,-,TRBJ2-7,CASSVVTSSYEQYF,TGTGCCAGTAGCGTCGTCACCAGCTCCTACGAGCAGTACTTC
15,TRBD1,TRBV29-1,few,TRBJ2-5,CSVEEGTGVQETQYF,TGCAGCGTTGAAGAAGGGACAGGCGTCCAAGAGACCCAGTACTTC
16,-,TRBV4-1,-,TRBJ2-7,CASSHPGDPGLRKQYF,TGCGCCAGCAGCCACCCGGGCGACCCAGGGCTTAGGAAGCAGTACTTC
12,-,TRBV3-1/TRBV3-2,-,TRBJ1-3,CASNRQGNTIYF,TGTGCCAGCAACCGACAGGGAAACACCATATATTTT
15,-,TRBV3-1/TRBV3-2,-,TRBJ2-1,CASSQGSSLADEQFF,TGTGCCAGCAGCCAAGGCTCTTCACTGGCGGATGAGCAGTTCTTC
18,TRBD1,TRBV5-6,-,TRBJ2-3,CASSSVMTGTGGTDTQYF,TGTGCCAGCAGCTCGGTCATGACTGGGACAGGGGGCACAGATACGCAGTATTTT
13,TRBD1,TRBV7-2,-,TRBJ2-3,CASTGQGTDTQYF,TGTGCCAGCACCGGACAGGGCACAGATACGCAGTATTTT
13,-,TRBV10-1,few,TRBJ1-2,CASSRGFGYGYTF,TGCGCCAGCAGCAGGGGATTCGGCTATGGCTACACCTTC
11,-,TRBV5-1,-,TRBJ2-1,CASSGANEQFF,TGCGCCAGCAGCGGGGCGAATGAGCAGTTCTTC
14,-,TRBV27,-,TRBJ1-6,CASSHTGLRSPLHF,TGTGCCAGCAGTCACACAGGGTTGAGATCACCCCTCCACTTT
17,-,TRBV18,-,TRBJ2-1,CASSPRTDIGNYNEQFF,TGTGCCAGCTCACCACGGACGGACATTGGGAACTACAATGAGCAGTTCTTC
12,-,TRBV29-1,-,TRBJ2-7,CSVVGHYYEQYF,TGCAGCGTTGTGGGACACTACTACGAGCAGTACTTC
14,-,TRBV6-5,-,TRBJ1-1,CASSSNQQGPEAFF,TGTGCCAGCAGTAGCAACCAACAGGGACCTGAAGCTTTCTTT
15,TRBD1,TRBV27,-,TRBJ2-5,CASSLRGGTGLMQYF,TGTGCCAGCAGTTTAAGAGGGGGGACAGGTCTAATGCAGTACTTC
13,TRBD1,TRBV10-3,-,TRBJ2-5,CATTGQGRETQYF,TGTGCCACTACGGGACAGGGGAGGGAGACCCAGTACTTC
15,-,TRBV7-9,few,TRBJ2-7,CASSRPPGLSYEQYF,TGTGCCAGCAGCCGCCCCCCGGGACTCTCCTACGAGCAGTACTTC
15,TRBD1,TRBV5-1,-,TRBJ1-4,CASSLGDRGGEKLFF,TGCGCCAGCAGCTTGGGGGACAGGGGAGGGGAAAAACTGTTTTTT
13,-,TRBV14,-,TRBJ1-2,CASSQQGRYGYTF,TGTGCCAGCAGCCAACAGGGTCGGTATGGCTACACCTTC
15,-,TRBV27,-,TRBJ1-6,CASSFQRRGYSPLHF,TGTGCCAGCAGTTTTCAGCGAAGGGGGTATTCACCCCTCCACTTT
17,TRBD2,TRBV7-3,-,TRBJ2-2,CASSEGSAGVSTGELFF,TGTGCCAGCAGCGAAGGCTCAGCGGGGGTGAGCACCGGGGAGCTGTTTTTT
16,TRBD1,TRBV5-1,-,TRBJ1-1,CASGYQTGPLNTEAFF,TGCGCCAGCGGATACCAGACAGGGCCGTTGAACACTGAAGCTTTCTTT
15,-,TRBV5-1,-,TRBJ2-3,CASSQRFVPTDTQYF,TGCGCCAGCAGCCAGCGTTTCGTTCCCACAGATACGCAGTATTTT
13,-,TRBV30,-,TRBJ1-2,CASRRVSNYGYTF,TGTGCCTCCCGCAGGGTCTCAAATTATGGCTACACCTTC
18,-,TRBV19,-,TRBJ1-5,CASSIWEGTSYSNQPQHF,TGTGCCAGTAGTATTTGGGAGGGGACTAGTTATAGCAATCAGCCCCAGCATTTT
13,-,TRBV7-7,-,TRBJ2-5,CASSQGGPGTQYF,TGTGCCAGCAGCCAAGGGGGTCCGGGGACCCAGTACTTC
16,-,TRBV3-1/TRBV3-2,-,TRBJ1-2,CASSQDRAREAYGYTF,TGTGCCAGCAGCCAAGATAGGGCCAGGGAGGCCTATGGCTACACCTTC
11,-,TRBV5-6,-,TRBJ2-7,CASSGLNEQYF,TGTGCCAGCAGCGGGCTTAACGAGCAGTACTTC
15,TRBD1,TRBV5-1,-,TRBJ1-2,CASSLTGEAYYGYTF,TGCGCCAGCAGCTTGACAGGGGAGGCCTACTATGGCTACACCTTC
12,-,TRBV29-1,-,TRBJ1-1,CSVDEWATEAFF,TGCAGCGTTGATGAATGGGCCACTGAAGCTTTCTTT
20,-,TRBV3-1/TRBV3-2,-,TRBJ2-6,CASSPSMSQGPSSGANVLTF,TGTGCCAGCAGCCCCTCTATGTCGCAGGGGCCGAGCTCTGGGGCCAACGTCCTGACTTTC